This record covers a single T cell receptor (beta chain). This clone occurred once. This clone's antigen is unknown. One base away there is no much larger clone; base qualities are not given. This entry comes from a study of blood T cell repertoires in COVID-19 (dated by TCRdb to 2020 to 2022). Regarding the research as a whole: The collaborator samples originated in the United States, Italy and Spain and spanned the acute and convalescent phases of COVID-19. The repertoires were released in a freely available public database meant as a resource for research on the immune response to SARS-CoV-2. The prospective study material was composed of cDNA or gDNA derived from T cells, B-cell-depleted T cells, or PBMCs. Where HLA class I and class II types were available, the types were taken from metadata supplied by the sample provider, not from assay-based typing. The samples were drawn from the first 160 participants of the ongoing ImmuneRACE study and from 950 to 1,500 subjects provided by 6 global collaborators. Deeply sampled blood TCRbeta repertoires from subjects exposed to, actively infected with, or recovered from COVID-19 were included in the dataset. A de-identified subject ID, COVID-19 status, age in years and sex were almost always included in the sample metadata. Study-level results and caveats: The quantity of clinical and demographic metadata differed by source and by participant and was supplied without curation.

TCRbeta CDR3 regions were amplified from genomic DNA by means of the immunoSEQ Assay, a bias-controlled multiplex PCR. Under the source paper's analysis protocol: The number of nucleated cells in each sample was estimated by amplification of reference gene primers within the assay. To quantify the absolute abundance of each unique TCRbeta CDR3 rearrangement, sequence reads were collapsed and filtered. For each sample, productive Simpson clonality was calculated as the square root of Simpson's diversity index across productive rearrangements. TCRdb limited this immuneACCESS table to in-frame rearrangements with V and J called. A share of clones is missing; checked studies link under half to unresolved V genes, and the rest is unexplained. V and J calls and clone size are those listed in that table; D and trimming were worked out from the DNA. The sample table shows about 140,000 clones, and approximately 81% are seen once. Jointly, the top ten make up around 8.2% of the sample.

Whole blood was collected in K2EDTA tubes by collaborating institutions according to the institutions' own protocols. Collaborator samples were shipped for TCRbeta analysis as frozen whole blood, isolated PBMCs, or DNA extracted from either sample type. The specimen was peripheral blood. The origin of this receptor is a human donor in a cohort sampled during active COVID-19.

In nucleotide form, the sequence is TGTGCCAGCAGCCGCAGGACAGGCCCCGGGGGCTACGAGCAGTACTTC. It is translated as CASSRRTGPGGYEQYF. The chain couples TRBV3-1 (or the pseudogene TRBV3-2) to TRBJ2-7, and the D gene may be TRBD1, 7 bases matching. Trimming costs V 4 bases and J 3 bases, and their ends lie 19 bases apart. From a lookup of the germline V gene (reference sequence), CDR1 and CDR2 are LGHDT and YNNKEL. The CDR3 starts with the cysteine, ends with the phenylalanine, and has 16 residues. The entry retains the CDR3 DNA only, 48 bases that are in frame from base 1.